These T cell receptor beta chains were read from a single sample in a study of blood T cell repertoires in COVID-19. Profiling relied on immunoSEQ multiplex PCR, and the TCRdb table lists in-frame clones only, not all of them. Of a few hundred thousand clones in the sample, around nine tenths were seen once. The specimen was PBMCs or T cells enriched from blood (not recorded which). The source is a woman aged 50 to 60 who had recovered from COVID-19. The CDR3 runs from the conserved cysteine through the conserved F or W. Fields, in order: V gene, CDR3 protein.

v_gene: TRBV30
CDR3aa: CAWSVGGSLNEQFF

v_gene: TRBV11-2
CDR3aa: CASSLKAREFSSGNTIYF

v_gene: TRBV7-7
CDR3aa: CASSLVAGFQETQYF

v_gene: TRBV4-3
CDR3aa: CASSQDGFTDGYTF

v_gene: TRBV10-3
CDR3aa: CAISESGSGRLDTQYF

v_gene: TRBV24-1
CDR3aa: CATADPQTSFTQYF

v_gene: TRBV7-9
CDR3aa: CASSLLAGVAEQYF

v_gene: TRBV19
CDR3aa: CASSMTPDGYTF

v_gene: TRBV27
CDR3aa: CASSYGIRETQYF

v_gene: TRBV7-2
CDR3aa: CASSPGPDRVHTIYF

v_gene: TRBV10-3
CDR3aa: CAISGTSGGYEQYF

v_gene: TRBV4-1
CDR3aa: CASSQTSGSSYEQYF

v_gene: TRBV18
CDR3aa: CASSPRDNFYEQYF

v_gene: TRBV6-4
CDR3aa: CASSQTTDSGYGYTF

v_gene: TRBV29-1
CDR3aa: CSVERDEAFF

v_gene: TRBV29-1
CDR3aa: CSVEGPGQGWDTEAFF

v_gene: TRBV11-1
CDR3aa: CASSLARTGSPGELFF

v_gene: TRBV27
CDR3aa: CASSLQTSGRREQFF

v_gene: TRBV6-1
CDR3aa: CASSEVAGSNTGELFF